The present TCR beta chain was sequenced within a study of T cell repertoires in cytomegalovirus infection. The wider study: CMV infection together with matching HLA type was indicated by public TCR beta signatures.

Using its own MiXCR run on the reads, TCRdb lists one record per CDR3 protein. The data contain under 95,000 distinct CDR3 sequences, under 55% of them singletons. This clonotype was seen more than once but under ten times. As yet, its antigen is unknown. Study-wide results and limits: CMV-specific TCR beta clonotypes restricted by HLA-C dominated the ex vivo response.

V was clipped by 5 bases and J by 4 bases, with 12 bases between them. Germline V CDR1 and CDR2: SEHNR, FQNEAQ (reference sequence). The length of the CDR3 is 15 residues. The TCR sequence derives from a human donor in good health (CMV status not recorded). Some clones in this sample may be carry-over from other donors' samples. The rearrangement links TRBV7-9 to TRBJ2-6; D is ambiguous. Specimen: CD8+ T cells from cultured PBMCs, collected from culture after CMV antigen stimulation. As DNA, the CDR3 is TGTGCCAGCAGCCCCAAGTCGTCGGGGGCCAACGTCCTGACTTTC. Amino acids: CASSPKSSGANVLTF.